This T cell receptor beta chain was sequenced in a study of identical twins. Broader study findings: Partial confounding of zero-insertion analyses by invariant MAIT and iNKT cells was possible.

TCRdb independently ran MiXCR on the 5' RACE reads; one entry per CDR3 protein. Among a few hundred thousand distinct CDR3 sequences listed, approximately 8.3% were seen once. This CDR3 contains 18 residues. Per the germline V gene, CDR1 is LGHNT and CDR2 is FRNRAP. Losses at the gene ends were 2 bases for V and 1 base for J; bases not matched to a gene: 13. In its sample, this clonotype was seen a few times. Antigen specificity is unknown. This sample also appeared in a second study, on yellow fever vaccine responses in identical twins.

The clonotype was recovered from a woman younger than 35 in good health. V and J are TRBV12-5 and TRBJ1-1, with TRBD1 identical over 7 bases. Sequencing used CD8+ T cells sorted from blood. The CDR3 DNA is TGTGCTAGTGGTTTGACCCTCGATAACAGGGGTCGGAACACTGAAGCTTTCTTT. The encoded protein is CASGLTLDNRGRNTEAFF. Supplemented by reference TRBV12-5 and TRBJ1-1, the full variable domain reads DARVTQTPRHKVTEMGQEVTMRCQPILGHNTVFWYRQTMMQGLELLAYFRNRAPLDDSGMPKDRFSAEMPDATLATLKIQPSEPRDSAVYFCASGLTLDNRGRNTEAFFGQGTRLTVV.